Each of the 23 T cell receptor beta chains below was sequenced from the same sample in a study of identical twins listed by TCRdb under 2016. Libraries came from 5' RACE. The data were produced on an Illumina HiSeq 2000. Using fastp trimming at Q25 and MiXCR clonotype assembly, TCRdb reanalyzed the public sequencing data and kept in-frame beta chains. Merged by CDR3 protein, the rows form single entries marked with the most common genes and DNA. This sample is represented by 1.5 million to 2 million distinct CDR3 sequences; roughly a third of them were singletons. The ten biggest clones cover approximately 0.29% of the sample. Specimen: cord blood. The receptor set was obtained from a newborn girl in good health.

The rearrangement links TRBV14 to TRBJ1-6; D remains ambiguous. CDR3 length equals 15 residues. V was pared by 0 bases and J by 6 bases, with 9 bases between. In germline, CDR1 is SGHDN, CDR2 FVKESK. The CDR3 loop reads CASSQDRRPNSPLHF. Here the CDR3 DNA reads TGTGCCAGCAGCCAAGATCGAAGGCCTAATTCACCCCTCCACTTT.

This clonotype turned up a few times. The chain carries TRBV2 and TRBJ2-3; 9 bases line up with TRBD2. After removal of 4 bases from V and 7 bases from J, the junction contained 3 bases not matched to a gene. CDR3 length: 13 residues. Looked up from germline, CDR1 is SNHLY and CDR2 is FYNNEI. CDR3 in DNA: TGTGCCAGCAGTGCGACTAGCGGATATACGCAGTATTTT. Translating gives CASSATSGYTQYF.

The V and J genes are TRBV15 and TRBJ2-1, with D possibly being TRBD1 or TRBD2 (5 bases each). The CDR3 totals 16 residues. The germline CDR1 and CDR2 sequences are LNHNV and YYDKDF (reference sequence). The V and J ends lost 0 bases and 0 bases respectively, with 9 bases between them. This CDR3 reads CATSRDEGISYNEQFF. In DNA form, the CDR3 reads TGTGCCACCAGCAGAGATGAGGGGATCTCCTACAATGAGCAGTTCTTC.

This chain connects TRBV28 to TRBJ1-4; tentatively, D is TRBD1 (5 bases). V gave up 4 bases and J gave up 15 bases, with 21 bases separating them. This CDR3 has 14 residues. Germline V gives CDR1 MDHEN, CDR2 SYDVKM. The chain's CDR3 is CASSSSLRAGTLFF. The CDR3 nucleotides are TGTGCCAGCAGTTCCTCCCTCAGGGCCGGCACTTTGTTTTTT.

The chain carries TRBV28 and TRBJ2-7; TRBD1 matches at 9 bases. The CDR3 is 13 residues long. Losses at the gene ends were 6 bases for V and 6 bases for J; bases not matched to a gene: 6. The germline V gene has CDR1 MDHEN and CDR2 SYDVKM. CDR3 amino acids: CASRPGQGIEQYF. DNA for the CDR3: TGTGCCAGCAGACCGGGACAGGGTATCGAGCAGTACTTC.

The rearrangement joins TRBV6-6 to TRBJ1-4; D unclear. Germline loops: CDR1 MNHNY, CDR2 SVGAGI (reference sequence). The CDR3 has 12 residues. Trimming stripped 3 bases from V and 8 bases from J, with 7 bases between. For the CDR3, the DNA is TGTGCCAGCAGTTATTTTGACGAAAAACTGTTTTTT. It specifies CASSYFDEKLFF.

The table lists this clonotype with a few counts. V and J are TRBV3-1 and TRBJ2-1; TRBD2 matches at 7 bases. V gave up 6 bases and J gave up 9 bases; unmatched junction bases: 8. CDR1 and CDR2 from the germline V gene are LGHDT and YNNKEL (reference sequence). The CDR3 is 13 residues long. For the CDR3, the DNA is TGTGCCAGCAGTCGACTAGCCGATTCTGAGCAGTTCTTC. Amino acids: CASSRLADSEQFF.

Ten or more counts support this clonotype. The chain recombines TRBV7-9 with TRBJ1-2; possibly TRBD1 for D (5 bases). This CDR3 spans 13 amino acids. V dropped 5 bases and J dropped 4 bases, with 11 bases sitting between them. Germline V lookup: CDR1 SEHNR, CDR2 FQNEAQ (reference sequence). CDR3 DNA sequence: TGTGCCAGCAGCCCACAGGTTATCTATGGCTACACCTTC. Amino acid sequence: CASSPQVIYGYTF.

In its sample, this clonotype was seen many times. The chain carries TRBV20-1 and TRBJ2-5; TRBD2 aligns across 8 bases. This CDR3 is built from 15 residues. The trim removed 6 bases at V and 0 bases at J, leaving 9 bases unmatched. CDR1 is DFQATT and CDR2 is SNEGSKA in the germline V gene (reference sequence). The CDR3 reads CSAYSIAGYQETQYF. The CDR3 DNA is TGCAGTGCCTATTCCATAGCGGGGTACCAAGAGACCCAGTACTTC.

J is TRBJ2-7 and V is TRBV15, with TRBD1 matching over 7 bases. The CDR3 contains 15 residues. Germline trimming cut 5 bases from V and 0 bases from J; bases unmatched to any gene: 7. The V gene's germline CDR1 is LNHNV and CDR2 YYDKDF (reference sequence). DNA of the CDR3: TGTGCCACCAGCCGCATAGACAGGGCCTCCTACGAGCAGTACTTC. Translation gives CATSRIDRASYEQYF.

As to this clonotype: Germline is not matched at one junction end, which may reflect a read error. V is TRBV3-1 and J is TRBJ1-2, with 9 bases matching TRBD1. The CDR3 consists of 14 residues. Looked up from germline, CDR1 is LGHDT and CDR2 is YNNKEL (reference sequence). CDR3 amino acids: CANSPWDRAYGYTF. The CDR3 nucleotides read TGTGCCAACAGCCCCTGGGACAGGGCCTATGGCTACACCTTC.

The genes are TRBV2 and TRBJ2-1; 9 bases line up with TRBD2. From germline, CDR1 is SNHLY and CDR2 FYNNEI. J lost 5 bases, V lost 5 bases, and 13 bases had no gene match. This CDR3 has 17 amino acids. CDR3 residues: CASSSSRGSGRNNEQFF. The CDR3 DNA reads TGTGCCAGCAGTTCATCAAGGGGTAGCGGGAGAAACAATGAGCAGTTCTTC.

This CDR3 is CASSYPLAGNTGELFF. As DNA, the CDR3 is TGTGCCAGCAGTTACCCTCTAGCGGGAAACACCGGGGAGCTGTTTTTT. The chain uses TRBV6-2 or TRBV6-3 and TRBJ2-2, with TRBD2 matching over 9 bases. V gave up 2 bases and J gave up 2 bases; unmatched junction bases: 3. The CDR3 is made up of 16 amino acids. Germline loops: CDR1 MNHEY, CDR2 SVGEGT.

This clonotype was detected only a few times. The genes are TRBV12-3 or TRBV12-4 and TRBJ2-4; maybe TRBD1 (6 bases). The J call may be incorrect, as the DNA end agrees better with TRBJ2-7. This CDR3 has 14 residues. The CDR3 DNA reads as TGTGCCAGCAGTTTACTACGGACAGCCTACGAGCAGTACTTC. Translating it yields CASSLLRTAYEQYF.

The rearrangement links TRBV19 to TRBJ1-5; 11 bases fit TRBD1. V lost 9 bases to trimming and J lost 0 bases; unmatched junction nucleotides: 7. Germline values: CDR1 LNHDA, CDR2 SQIVND (reference sequence). This CDR3 contains 16 residues. The CDR3 sequence is CASRTGGGRSNQPQHF. The CDR3, as DNA: TGTGCCAGCAGGACAGGGGGCGGACGTAGCAATCAGCCCCAGCATTTT. Looking up the rest from reference TRBV19 and TRBJ1-5 gives the full variable domain: DGGITQSPKYLFRKEGQNVTLSCEQNLNHDAMYWYRQDPGQGLRLIYYSQIVNDFQKGDIAEGYSVSREKKESFPLTVTSAQKNPTAFYLCASRTGGGRSNQPQHFGDGTRLSIL.

Concerning this clonotype itself: A read error is likely, as this CDR3 ends without the conserved phenylalanine or tryptophan. The genes are TRBV6-6 and TRBJ2-1; no definite D call. The CDR3 consists of 15 residues. Germline V CDR1 and CDR2: MNHNY, SVGAGI (reference sequence). Trimming left V 3 bases short and J 6 bases short, with 15 bases between. CDR3 sequence: CASSYNPGYANEQFV. The CDR3 coding sequence is TGTGCCAGCAGTTATAATCCAGGTTACGCCAATGAGCAGTTCGTC.

This clonotype turned up a few times. In DNA form, the CDR3 reads TGTGCCAGCTCACCACGCCTAGCGGGAACTATGAACATTCAGTACTTC. Its protein is CASSPRLAGTMNIQYF. This sequence joins TRBV18 and TRBJ2-4; 9 positions match TRBD2. Germline CDR1 and CDR2: KGHSH and LQKENI. V was clipped by 1 base and J by 7 bases; unmatched bases: 8. The CDR3 sequence is 16 residues long.

As to this clonotype: A much larger clone differs from this one at a single base, so this may be a read error. The V call is TRBV20-1, the J call TRBJ2-7; no definite D call. CDR3 size: 11 residues. Between the trimmed V and J ends, which lost 4 bases and 7 bases, there was a span of 11 bases. Germline CDR1 and CDR2: DFQATT and SNEGSKA (reference sequence). The CDR3 coding sequence is TGCAGTGCTACCAGCGCGAATGAGCAGTACTTC. Residues: CSATSANEQYF.

This clonotype was recorded a few times. The chain joins TRBV20-1 to TRBJ1-5; tentative D call: TRBD1 (5 bases). The length of the CDR3 is 16 residues. Germline CDR1 and CDR2: DFQATT and SNEGSKA (reference sequence). With 1 base removed from V and 3 bases from J, the gap between germline ends came to 16 bases. The CDR3 DNA reads as TGCAGTGCTAGAGTAGGAGGGGCGAACGCCAATCAGCCCCAGCATTTT. It is translated as CSARVGGANANQPQHF.

With regard to this clonotype: It may be a read error: a sequence one base away is much more abundant. This chain links TRBV29-1 with TRBJ2-3; weak D call: TRBD1 (6 bases). Germline assignment: CDR1 SQVTM and CDR2 ANQGSEA. The CDR3 is 14 amino acids. CDR3 protein: CSVDDRLLTDAQYF. The CDR3, as DNA: TGCAGCGTAGACGACAGGTTATTGACAGATGCGCAGTATTTT.

This clonotype was seen only once. The rearrangement uses TRBV21-1 and TRBJ2-4; no DNA check was done on the table's D call, TRBD1. TRBV21-1 is classified as a pseudogene. This CDR3 is 15 amino acids long. The CDR3 DNA reads TGTGCCAGCAGCAAAGCGCTAAACAGGGGGAATGAGCAGTACTTC. Its protein product is CASSKALNRGNEQYF.

This clonotype was seen only a few times. The chain uses TRBV28 and TRBJ2-7, with D maybe TRBD2 (6 bases). Trimming removed 4 bases from V and 0 bases from J, with 16 bases in between. CDR1 and CDR2 from the germline V gene are MDHEN and SYDVKM. The CDR3 consists of 16 residues. CDR3 region: CASSSPSAGNSYEQYF. CDR3 DNA: TGTGCCAGCAGTTCCCCATCTGCGGGGAACTCCTACGAGCAGTACTTC.

This sequence joins TRBV11-1 and TRBJ2-3; the match to TRBD2 covers 11 bases. Germline loops: CDR1 SGHAT, CDR2 FQDESV (reference sequence). Trimming at V came to 1 base and at J to 0 bases, leaving 9 bases not matched to a gene. The CDR3 contains 19 residues. CDR3: CASSLVGSGRALSTDTQYF. As DNA, the CDR3 is TGTGCCAGCAGCTTAGTAGGTAGCGGGAGGGCCCTAAGCACAGATACGCAGTATTTT.